Listed below are T cell receptor beta chains from one sample, sequenced in a study of shared clonotypes between healthy human individuals. Profiling relied on immunoSEQ multiplex PCR, and the TCRdb table lists in-frame clones only, not all of them. Here the sample spans 2,100,000 or so clones, about 94% being singletons. Sequencing was carried out using naive CD4+ T cells sorted from blood. The receptors originated from a man between 18 and 35 years old in good health. Each CDR3 is given with its conserved first and last residue. Fields, in order: D gene, V gene, J gene, clone size, CDR3 DNA, CDR3 protein. A D gene is named only where the DNA matches it firmly. Clone size is given for some rows only: seen once, a few or many times, or a class if the clone is expanded.

.	TRBV5-1	TRBJ2-5	.	TGCGCCAGCAGCCCCCTTTTTGGACCGGGGTGGGAGACCCAGTACTTC	CASSPLFGPGWETQYF
.	TRBV5-1	TRBJ2-5	.	TGCGCCAGCAGCGGAGATAGTGGGACCCAGTACTTC	CASSGDSGTQYF
TRBD1	TRBV6-1	TRBJ2-2	.	TGTGCCACCTGGGACAGGGAGAACACCGGGGAGCTGTTTTTT	CATWDRENTGELFF
TRBD1	TRBV5-1	TRBJ2-2	.	TGCGCCAGCAGCCCCGGACAGGGCCGCGGCACCGGGGAGCTGTTTTTT	CASSPGQGRGTGELFF
.	TRBV7-9	TRBJ2-1	.	TGTGCCAGCAGCTTGGGATCCCTAAATGAGCAGTTCTTC	CASSLGSLNEQFF
.	TRBV28	TRBJ2-3	.	TGTGCCAGCAGTCCCTCGCGGGATACGCAGTATTTT	CASSPSRDTQYF
.	TRBV7-9	TRBJ2-5	.	TGTGCCAGCAGCTTAGCTACAGTTAGAGAGACCCAGTACTTC	CASSLATVRETQYF
TRBD1	TRBV6-4	TRBJ1-1	.	TGTGCCAGCGAGAGGGACAGGGGCTTGAACACTGAAGCTTTCTTT	CASERDRGLNTEAFF
.	TRBV10-1	TRBJ2-7	.	TGCGCCAGCAGTGACGGAATCTACGAGCAGTACTTC	CASSDGIYEQYF
.	TRBV4-1	TRBJ2-5	.	TGCGCCAGCAGCCAAGACCGTGCGGGGACCCAGTACTTC	CASSQDRAGTQYF
.	TRBV2	TRBJ2-4	.	TGTGCCAGCAGTGAATCCAGATCGATAAACATTCAGTACTTC	CASSESRSINIQYF
TRBD2	TRBV2	TRBJ2-5	.	TGTGCCAGCAGTGAAGCGCTGGCTAGCGGGGCACGGAAGACCCAGTACTTC	CASSEALASGARKTQYF
TRBD1	TRBV6-5	TRBJ2-7	.	TGTGCCAGCAGCCTAGACAGGGTCCCTTACGAGCAGTACTTC	CASSLDRVPYEQYF
.	TRBV4-1	TRBJ2-3	.	TGCGCCAGCAGCCAGGTGACTCCGAATACGCAGTATTTT	CASSQVTPNTQYF
.	TRBV6-5	TRBJ1-2	.	TGTGCCAGCAGTTACTCGAAGGGTACGGGTGGCTACACCTTC	CASSYSKGTGGYTF
.	TRBV28	TRBJ1-2	.	TGTGCCAGCAGTTTAAGGGGGGACTATGGCTACACCTTC	CASSLRGDYGYTF
.	TRBV9	TRBJ2-1	.	TGTGCCAGCAGCGTAGTCAGGGACAATGAGCAGTTCTTC	CASSVVRDNEQFF
.	TRBV30	TRBJ1-3	.	TGTGCCTGGAGTGTACTCCCGGGTTTCGGCGGGGACACCATATATTTT	CAWSVLPGFGGDTIYF
TRBD2	TRBV25-1	TRBJ2-1	once	TGTGCCAGCAGTCCCGGGACTAGCGGGAGAATGGATGAGCAGTTCTTC	CASSPGTSGRMDEQFF
TRBD2	TRBV11-2	TRBJ2-5	.	TGTGCCAGCAGCTTAGTGCTAGCGGGAGTGGAGACCCAGTACTTC	CASSLVLAGVETQYF
TRBD1	TRBV7-6	TRBJ1-1	.	TGTGCCAGCAGCTTAGGACAGGGGGAAACTGAAGCTTTCTTT	CASSLGQGETEAFF
TRBD2	TRBV5-1	TRBJ2-3	.	TGCGCCAGTAAGCTAGCGGAGTCCACAGATACGCAGTATTTT	CASKLAESTDTQYF
TRBD2	TRBV7-9	TRBJ2-3	.	TGTGCCAGCATCCTGTTGCGGACTAGCGTAAGGACAGATACGCAGTATTTT	CASILLRTSVRTDTQYF
.	TRBV4-3	TRBJ2-7	.	TGCGCCAGCAGCCAAGGGCCAGATAATTCCTACGAGCAGTACTTC	CASSQGPDNSYEQYF
TRBD2	TRBV2	TRBJ2-5	.	TGTGCCAGCAGTTCTTTAGCGGGAGGAAAAGAGACCCAGTACTTC	CASSSLAGGKETQYF
.	TRBV7-7	TRBJ2-5	once	TGTGCTAGCAGCTTAGCAGGGGTCCAAGAGACCCAGTACTTC	CASSLAGVQETQYF
TRBD1	TRBV5-1	TRBJ1-6	few	TGCGCCAGCAGCTTGGGGACAGGGGGTGAGGTTCCCCTCCACTTT	CASSLGTGGEVPLHF
TRBD1	TRBV7-9	TRBJ2-7	.	TGTGCCAGCAGCTCATCGGGGGACAGGGGAAGTCAGCAGTACTTC	CASSSSGDRGSQQYF
.	TRBV4-1	TRBJ2-7	.	TGCGCCAGCAGCCAAGGCTACCCAGGGCCACCCTACGAGCAGTACTTC	CASSQGYPGPPYEQYF
TRBD2	TRBV5-1	TRBJ2-3	.	TGCGCCAGCAGCTCCCTAGGACTAGCGGGAGGGCCGGGCACAGATACGCAGTATTTT	CASSSLGLAGGPGTDTQYF
.	TRBV10-3	TRBJ1-6	.	TGTGCCATCAGTAAACGGGACGGATCTAATTCACCCCTCCACTTT	CAISKRDGSNSPLHF
TRBD1	TRBV30	TRBJ1-4	once	TGTGCCTGGAGTTCTCCGGGACAGGGGAAGGGGGGTAATGAAAAACTGTTTTTT	CAWSSPGQGKGGNEKLFF
TRBD2	TRBV29-1	TRBJ2-3	.	TGCAGCGTGCCGACTAGCGGGACCACAGATACGCAGTATTTT	CSVPTSGTTDTQYF
.	TRBV6-1	TRBJ2-3	.	TGTGCCAGCAGAGTAGTCACAGATACGCAGTATTTT	CASRVVTDTQYF
TRBD1	TRBV29-1	TRBJ2-4	.	TGCAGCGTTGAAACAAGACAGGGATTTCAGTACTTC	CSVETRQGFQYF
.	TRBV7-2	TRBJ2-1	.	TGTGCCAGCAGCTTTGGTTCAGATGAGCAGTTCTTC	CASSFGSDEQFF
.	TRBV7-9	TRBJ1-5	.	TGTGCCAGCAGCTCTTCAGGGGTGGGTGGGTATAGCAATCAGCCCCAGCATTTT	CASSSSGVGGYSNQPQHF
.	TRBV10-3	TRBJ2-3	.	TGTGCCATCCAGAGGAGAGTCTTAGTAACAGATACGCAGTATTTT	CAIQRRVLVTDTQYF
.	TRBV6-1	TRBJ2-3	.	TGTGCCAGCAGTGTGAACACAGATACGCAGTATTTT	CASSVNTDTQYF
TRBD1	TRBV18	TRBJ1-3	.	TGTGCCAGCTCACCTACACTTGACAGGGCTGGAAACACCATATATTTT	CASSPTLDRAGNTIYF
.	TRBV4-1	TRBJ2-2	.	TGCGCCAGCAGCCAGGTGATCTCGGGCACCGGGGAGCTGTTTTTT	CASSQVISGTGELFF
TRBD2	TRBV5-1	TRBJ2-5	.	TGCGCCAGCAGCCCATCCGGGACTAGCGGGGGAGAGACCCAGTACTTC	CASSPSGTSGGETQYF
.	TRBV7-2	TRBJ2-5	.	TGTGCCAGCAGCTTGGTCAATATACAAGAGACCCAGTACTTC	CASSLVNIQETQYF
.	TRBV25-1	TRBJ1-2	once	TGTGCCAGCAGTGATACAGGGACCGGCTATGGCTACACCTTC	CASSDTGTGYGYTF
TRBD1	TRBV14	TRBJ2-7	.	TGTGCCAGCAGCCAAGTTCAGGGACAGGGCGTCTACGAGCAGTACTTC	CASSQVQGQGVYEQYF
.	TRBV25-1	TRBJ2-7	.	TGTGCCAGCAGTGAACCCCCGGCAGGGGCCGAGCAGTACTTC	CASSEPPAGAEQYF
.	TRBV6-5	TRBJ1-1	.	TGTGCCAGTAGTTTACGGGGGGCCCGGACTGAAGCTTTCTTT	CASSLRGARTEAFF
.	TRBV7-8	TRBJ1-1	.	TGTGCCAGCAGCGCGGACAGGAACACTGAAGCTTTCTTT	CASSADRNTEAFF
TRBD1	TRBV28	TRBJ2-5	.	TGTGCCAGCAGTTTGACGGGACAGGGGGTAAAGACCCAGTACTTC	CASSLTGQGVKTQYF
TRBD2	TRBV10-3	TRBJ2-7	.	TGTGCCAGCAGATCTCCCGGGAGGACCTACGAGCAGTACTTC	CASRSPGRTYEQYF
.	TRBV5-8	TRBJ2-5	.	TGTGCCAGCAGCTTGGACAGCCAAGAGACCCAGTACTTC	CASSLDSQETQYF
TRBD1	TRBV4-3	TRBJ1-2	.	TGCGCCAGCAGCCAAGACAACAGGGGAGAAAAAGCTTATGGCTACACCTTC	CASSQDNRGEKAYGYTF